Presented here are 32 T cell receptor beta chains from one specimen sequenced in a study of beta chain features in type 1 diabetes. Sequencing targeted expressed TCRB transcripts, as all isolated RNA had been reverse transcribed. Profiled with immunoSEQ multiplex PCR; TCRdb holds only in-frame clones, not every one. The table includes a few hundred thousand clones, roughly 16% detected once. The sequenced sample consisted of naive CD4+ T cells from blood. The source of these receptors is a woman aged 18-29 years in good health.

V gene TRBV29-1 combines with J gene TRBJ1-1; D might be TRBD1 (5 bases). Germline lookup yields CDR1 SQVTM and CDR2 ANQGSEA. The CDR3 totals 15 residues. The germline V and J ends were trimmed by 4 bases and 7 bases, with 22 bases remaining between them. The CDR3 bases are TGCAGCGTTGGACCCCAAAGGCAGGCGGGGGGTGAAGCTTTCTTT. Translated: CSVGPQRQAGGEAFF.

The J gene is TRBJ2-2, the V gene TRBV18, with TRBD2 identical over 8 bases. The CDR3 length is 16 residues. Germline lookup yields CDR1 KGHSH and CDR2 LQKENI. Unmatched junction bases numbered 8, after V lost 2 bases and J lost 6 bases. The CDR3, as DNA: TGTGCCAGCTCACCAATGGAGAGCGGGAGTTCCGGGGAGCTGTTTTTT. Amino acids: CASSPMESGSSGELFF. Using reference TRBV18 and TRBJ2-2 for the parts outside the CDR3, the full variable domain is NAGVMQNPRHLVRRRGQEARLRCSPMKGHSHVYWYRQLPEEGLKFMVYLQKENIIDESGMPKERFSAEFPKEGPSILRIQQVVRGDSAAYFCASSPMESGSSGELFFGEGSRLTVL.

This rearrangement joins TRBV28 to TRBJ1-1; no clear D. The CDR3 loop spans 12 amino acids. The germline gives CDR1 MDHEN, CDR2 SYDVKM. V dropped 2 bases and J dropped 11 bases, with 12 bases sitting between them. The CDR3 sequence: CASSLRPSGAFF. As DNA, the CDR3 is TGTGCCAGCAGTTTACGGCCCTCGGGGGCTTTCTTT.

This clone was seen only a few times. The chain has TRBV7-8 and TRBJ1-2; D call uncertain. Trimming removed 3 bases at V and 6 bases at J, with 11 bases between. This CDR3 spans 13 amino acids. Germline CDR1 is SGHVS and CDR2 is FQNEAQ. In DNA, the CDR3 is TGTGCCAGCAGCTTGGGTGCGGGGAATGGCTACACCTTC. This encodes CASSLGAGNGYTF.

This clone was seen a few times. This rearrangement joins TRBV6-6 to TRBJ1-5, with 9 bases aligning to TRBD1. Germline-derived CDR1 and CDR2 are MNHNY and SVGAGI (reference sequence). Trimming took 10 bases from V and 2 from J; bases not matched to a gene: 3. CDR3 length: 13 residues. This chain's CDR3 is CAIWTGGNQPQHF. CDR3 sequence (DNA): TGTGCCATCTGGACAGGGGGCAATCAGCCCCAGCATTTT.

The V gene is TRBV6-5, the J gene TRBJ2-5; D uncertain. CDR3 length: 13 amino acids. Germline V gene data show CDR1 as MNHEY and CDR2 as SVGAGI. V shed 5 bases and J shed 1 base, with 8 bases lying between them. CDR3 sequence reads: CASSLVIQETQYF. CDR3 coding DNA: TGTGCCAGCAGTCTAGTGATCCAAGAGACCCAGTACTTC.

This clone was seen a handful of times. This chain links TRBV6-6 with TRBJ2-1, with 11 bases matching TRBD2. The CDR3 covers 15 residues. The germline gives CDR1 MNHNY, CDR2 SVGAGI (reference sequence). V shed 6 bases, J shed 6 bases, and the junction held 7 bases outside the gene matches. In DNA, the CDR3 is TGTGCCAGCAGCCTCACTAGCGGGAGAAGCAATGAGCAGTTCTTC. It encodes CASSLTSGRSNEQFF.

This clone was counted a few times. The V gene is TRBV7-9, the J gene TRBJ1-2; maybe TRBD1 (5 bases). The CDR3 has 17 amino acids. Deletions cut 2 bases from V and 5 bases from J, with 21 bases between. Per the germline V gene, CDR1 is SEHNR and CDR2 is FQNEAQ (reference sequence). The CDR3 reads CASSLILGRHRGYGYTF. The CDR3 DNA sequence: TGTGCCAGCAGCTTAATCCTTGGCCGACATCGGGGGTATGGCTACACCTTC.

This clone was counted only a few times. The gene calls are TRBV20-1 and TRBJ2-1, with TRBD2 matching over 7 bases. This CDR3 comprises 11 residues. V lost 5 bases to trimming and J lost 10 bases; unmatched junction nucleotides: 5. Looked up from germline, CDR1 is DFQATT and CDR2 is SNEGSKA (reference sequence). This CDR3 reads CSALLAPEQFF. CDR3 nucleotides: TGCAGTGCTTTACTAGCGCCCGAGCAGTTCTTC.

This clone was counted a few times. The gene calls are TRBV15 and TRBJ2-1, with TRBD1 as a possible D gene (6 bases). CDR1 is LNHNV, CDR2 YYDKDF, per germline (reference sequence). Trimming took off 7 bases at V and 9 bases at J, with 22 bases between the two ends. The CDR3 sequence is 15 residues long. In DNA, the CDR3 is TGTGCCACCATTGGAACCAGGGGCTGGGTAAGTGAGCAGTTCTTC. Translating gives CATIGTRGWVSEQFF.

V is TRBV27 and J is TRBJ2-7; TRBD2 matches 12 bases. From germline, CDR1 is MNHEY and CDR2 SMNVEV (reference sequence). The V segment lost 6 bases and the J segment 3 bases; nucleotides outside the gene matches: 3. The CDR3 covers 14 residues. Here the CDR3 reads CASRSGLAGYEQYF. The CDR3, as DNA: TGTGCCAGCAGATCGGGACTAGCGGGCTACGAGCAGTACTTC.

This clone turned up a few times. V usage is TRBV5-6 and J usage is TRBJ1-5, with D hard to call. Germline CDR1 SGHDT, CDR2 YYEEEE. The CDR3 is 15 residues long. V was pared by 1 base and J by 0 bases, with 8 bases between. CDR3 sequence (DNA): TGTGCCAGCAGCTTGTACCAGGTTAGCAATCAGCCCCAGCATTTT. Translating it yields CASSLYQVSNQPQHF.

The chain recombines TRBV6-5 with TRBJ2-3; tentative D call: TRBD1 (6 bases). Germline values: CDR1 MNHEY, CDR2 SVGAGI. V was trimmed by 4 bases and J by 1 base, leaving 12 bases between them. The CDR3 extends over 15 amino acids. The CDR3 region is CASSSADRRTDTQYF. CDR3 DNA sequence: TGTGCCAGCAGTTCAGCAGACAGGCGCACAGATACGCAGTATTTT.

This chain uses TRBV5-4 with TRBJ2-3; a possible D gene is TRBD2 (5 bases). The CDR3 is 14 residues long. Germline V gene sequence: CDR1 SGHNT, CDR2 YYREEE (reference sequence). Trimming took 3 bases from V and 4 from J, leaving 12 bases between them. The CDR3 protein is CASSSRTGSDTQYF. Written as DNA, the CDR3 is TGTGCCAGCAGCTCGCGGACTGGATCAGATACGCAGTATTTT.

This chain joins TRBV4-2 and TRBJ2-4; TRBD1 is a possible D gene (6 bases). CDR3 length: 14 residues. V was cut by 0 bases and J by 7 bases, with 10 bases left in between. The germline V gene has CDR1 LGHNA and CDR2 YNFKEQ. The CDR3 loop is CASSQDHTGNIQYF. CDR3 sequence (DNA): TGTGCCAGCAGCCAAGATCATACAGGGAACATTCAGTACTTC.

This chain uses TRBV11-2 with TRBJ1-2; 7 bases agree with TRBD1. With 5 bases clipped from V and 1 base from J, the junction kept 4 bases outside the gene matches. Germline CDR1 and CDR2: SGHAT and FQNNGV. The CDR3 totals 14 residues. CDR3 loop: CASSRQGNNYGYTF. As DNA, the CDR3 is TGTGCCAGCAGCAGACAGGGAAATAACTATGGCTACACCTTC. Variable domain in full (rest from reference TRBV11-2 and TRBJ1-2): EAGVAQSPRYKIIEKRQSVAFWCNPISGHATLYWYQQILGQGPKLLIQFQNNGVVDDSQLPKDRFSAERLKGVDSTLKIQPAKLEDSAVYLCASSRQGNNYGYTFGSGTRLTVV.

This rearrangement joins TRBV4-1 to TRBJ2-1; 8 positions match TRBD2. The CDR3 loop spans 16 amino acids. Germline lookup yields CDR1 MGHRA and CDR2 YSYEKL. The J segment lost 2 bases and the V segment lost 1 base, leaving 4 bases of the junction unmatched. The DNA of the CDR3 is TGCGCCAGCAGCCAAGGGAGCGGGAGAACCTACAATGAGCAGTTCTTC. It specifies CASSQGSGRTYNEQFF.

The CDR3 here is CASSPSGQGGDNEQFF. CDR3 bases: TGTGCCAGCAGTCCTTCGGGACAGGGAGGAGACAATGAGCAGTTCTTC. V and J are TRBV28 and TRBJ2-1; 9 nucleotides agree with TRBD1. V lost 5 bases and J lost 5; bases outside the gene matches: 10. The germline V gene encodes CDR1 MDHEN and CDR2 SYDVKM. This CDR3 has 16 amino acids.

The sample holds a few counts of this clone. J is TRBJ1-2 and V is TRBV19; 8 bases map to TRBD1. This CDR3 spans 14 amino acids. V lost 7 bases, J lost 5 bases, and 9 bases stayed unmatched. CDR1 and CDR2 from the germline V gene are LNHDA and SQIVND (reference sequence). The CDR3 loop is CASIAGGRTYGYTF. CDR3 DNA: TGTGCCAGTATCGCAGGGGGCAGGACGTATGGCTACACCTTC.

This clone was detected a few times. The chain employs TRBV7-9 and TRBJ2-7; 12 positions match TRBD1. V was clipped by 5 bases and J by 6 bases; unmatched bases: 11. Looked up from germline, CDR1 is SEHNR and CDR2 is FQNEAQ (reference sequence). This CDR3 is built from 16 residues. The CDR3 region is CASSPTLGQGAFEQYF. The CDR3 bases are TGTGCCAGCAGCCCTACCCTGGGACAGGGGGCCTTCGAGCAGTACTTC.

This clone was detected a few times. V gene TRBV4-1 combines with J gene TRBJ2-1, with TRBD2 matching over 13 bases. The CDR3 extends over 16 amino acids. The ends lost 3 bases at V and 10 bases at J; junction bases unmatched: 9. CDR1 and CDR2 from the germline V gene are MGHRA and YSYEKL. CDR3 nucleotides: TGCGCCAGCAGCCATCCGACTAGCGGGAGGTCACGGGAGCAGTTCTTC. Translation: CASSHPTSGRSREQFF.

CDR3 loop: CAWSVQLATNEKLFF. The CDR3 nucleotides are TGTGCCTGGAGTGTACAGCTTGCAACTAATGAAAAACTGTTTTTT. The rearrangement uses TRBV30 and TRBJ1-4; no clear D. V gave up 0 bases and J gave up 0 bases, with 8 bases separating them. There are 15 residues in the CDR3. Per the germline V gene, CDR1 is GTSNPN and CDR2 is SVGIG (reference sequence).

The V call is TRBV30, the J call TRBJ2-1, with D maybe TRBD2 (5 bases). V gave up 4 bases and J gave up 5 bases, with 12 bases separating them. Germline V gene sequence: CDR1 GTSNPN, CDR2 SVGIG (reference sequence). The CDR3 contains 13 residues. DNA for the CDR3: TGTGCCTGGACCCCCACTAGTCACAATGAGCAGTTCTTC. As protein: CAWTPTSHNEQFF.

The chain uses TRBV7-2 and TRBJ2-7; 10 bases are a match to TRBD1. CDR3 length equals 15 residues. The trim removed 5 bases at V and 5 bases at J, leaving 9 bases unmatched. CDR1 and CDR2 (germline): SGHTA, FQGNSA. CDR3: CASSPPRQGADEQYF. The CDR3 DNA sequence: TGTGCCAGCAGCCCACCTCGACAGGGGGCGGACGAGCAGTACTTC.

The chain carries TRBV5-1 and TRBJ2-6; the D is unclear. The CDR3 length is 16 residues. From germline, CDR1 is SGHRS and CDR2 YFSETQ. V was shortened by 1 base and J by 2 bases, with 10 bases between the two germline ends. The CDR3 protein is CASSLSPLPGANVLTF. DNA for the CDR3: TGCGCCAGCAGCTTGAGCCCCCTTCCTGGGGCCAACGTCCTGACTTTC. The variable domain in full, completed from reference TRBV5-1 and TRBJ2-6, reads KAGVTQTPRYLIKTRGQQVTLSCSPISGHRSVSWYQQTPGQGLQFLFEYFSETQRNKGNFPGRFSGRQFSNSRSEMNVSTLELGDSALYLCASSLSPLPGANVLTFGAGSRLTVL.

This clone was picked up a small number of times. The rearrangement uses TRBV18 and TRBJ1-1; D unresolved. This CDR3 has 14 amino acids. V gave up 2 bases and J gave up 7 bases, with 14 bases separating them. The V gene's germline CDR1 is KGHSH and CDR2 LQKENI. As DNA, the CDR3 is TGTGCCAGCTCACCATATGAAGGAGTAGGTGAAGCTTTCTTT. Amino acids: CASSPYEGVGEAFF.

The V call is TRBV2, the J call TRBJ2-4, with 10 bases aligning to TRBD2. The junction had 7 bases not matched to a gene; V was cut back by 7 bases and J by 7 bases. The CDR3 totals 14 residues. Germline V gene lookup returns CDR1 SNHLY and CDR2 FYNNEI. The CDR3 DNA reads as TGTGCCAGCATCGAGGGACTAGCGAGGAACATTCAGTACTTC. Amino acids: CASIEGLARNIQYF.

This clone was seen more than once but under ten times. Other DNA sequences from this sample encode an identical CDR3 as well. V is TRBV5-1 and J is TRBJ2-1; D remains ambiguous. There are 11 residues in the CDR3. CDR1 is SGHRS and CDR2 is YFSETQ in the germline V gene. V was clipped by 5 bases and J by 10 bases, with 10 bases between them. The CDR3, as DNA: TGCGCCAGCAGTTTGACGCGGGAGCAGTTCTTC. Protein product: CASSLTREQFF. Full variable domain (rest looked up from reference TRBV5-1 and TRBJ2-1): KAGVTQTPRYLIKTRGQQVTLSCSPISGHRSVSWYQQTPGQGLQFLFEYFSETQRNKGNFPGRFSGRQFSNSRSEMNVSTLELGDSALYLCASSLTREQFFGPGTRLTVL.

V gene TRBV11-3 combines with J gene TRBJ2-7; TRBD1 matches 7 bases. With 5 bases clipped from V and 2 bases from J, the junction kept 9 bases outside the gene matches. Looked up from germline, CDR1 is SGHNT and CDR2 is YENEEA. The CDR3 consists of 15 residues. The CDR3 bases are TGTGCCAGCAGCCGGGGCGGACAGGCCACCTACGAGCAGTACTTC. It codes for CASSRGGQATYEQYF.

This clone came up a few times. The gene calls are TRBV28 and TRBJ1-5, with 7 positions matching TRBD1. Trimming took 5 bases from V and 2 from J; bases not matched to a gene: 6. Germline CDR1 reads MDHEN; CDR2 reads SYDVKM. This CDR3 region has 15 residues. The CDR3 loop reads CASSQTGFGNQPQHF. CDR3 coding DNA: TGTGCCAGCAGTCAGACAGGGTTTGGCAATCAGCCCCAGCATTTT. The full variable domain, rest sourced from reference TRBV28 and TRBJ1-5, is DVKVTQSSRYLVKRTGEKVFLECVQDMDHENMFWYRQDPGLGLRLIYFSYDVKMKEKGDIPEGYSVSREKKERFSLILESASTNQTSMYLCASSQTGFGNQPQHFGDGTRLSIL.

The chain is built from TRBV9 and TRBJ2-7, with D perhaps matching TRBD1 (6 bases). Germline values: CDR1 SGDLS, CDR2 YYNGEE. Trimming shortened V by 0 bases and J by 2 bases, and 9 bases separated the two germline ends. This CDR3 is built from 14 residues. As DNA, the CDR3 is TGTGCCAGCAGCGTAGGGCCAGGGGCCTACGAGCAGTACTTC. As protein: CASSVGPGAYEQYF.

J is TRBJ2-1 and V is TRBV5-4, with 10 bases identical to TRBD2. The V gene's germline CDR1 is SGHNT and CDR2 YYREEE (reference sequence). This CDR3 comprises 15 residues. J gave up 4 bases and V 1 base, and 2 bases lay outside the gene matches. The CDR3 reads CASSLRLAGYNEQFF. The CDR3 DNA reads as TGTGCCAGCAGCTTGAGACTAGCGGGTTACAATGAGCAGTTCTTC.